This T cell receptor beta chain derives from a study of PD-1 blockade in mismatch repair-deficient tumors. Overall study: Patients had some twelve mismatch repair-deficient cancer types, all previously treated and progressing. Study-wide findings and caveats: Tumor-resident clones, often absent from pretreatment blood, expanded after pembrolizumab and then contracted.

PCR or immunohistochemistry showed mismatch repair deficiency in every enrolled patient. TCR sequencing covered a few patients who responded to pembrolizumab. Clones were read by immunoSEQ multiplex PCR, and TCRdb kept only the in-frame ones, dropping some. The data contain roughly 110,000 clones, around 80% of them seen just once; the ten biggest clones take up 4% to 5%. To note about this clone: Its antigen is currently unknown.

The input for sequencing was peripheral blood, taken about 60 weeks after starting pembrolizumab. This sequence was found in an adult with mismatch repair-deficient cancer.

In nucleotides, the CDR3 is TGTGCCAGCAGCACAACGGGCTACGAGCAGTACTTC. Residues: CASSTTGYEQYF. The gene calls are TRBV7-6 and TRBJ2-7; D is undetermined. The CDR3 is made up of 12 amino acids. V was shortened by 5 bases and J by 3 bases, with 8 bases between the two germline ends. Germline V gene data show CDR1 as SGHVS and CDR2 as FNYEAQ.